The 19 T cell receptor beta chains below all came from one sample that was sequenced in a study of blood T cells in healthy people across ages. Primers used in a second PCR of about 7 to 12 cycles were a sample-barcoded 5' primer and a J-beta primer mix. TCRdb analysed the 5' RACE reads with MiXCR anew, one entry per CDR3 protein. The sample records hundreds of thousands of distinct CDR3 sequences, 32% being singletons. Sequenced material: blood. The receptor set was obtained from a woman older than 75 in good health.

This sequence joins TRBV20-1 and TRBJ1-5, with 9 bases aligning to TRBD1. The CDR3 runs to 17 residues. The trim removed 1 base at V and 0 bases at J, leaving 7 bases unmatched. Germline V gives CDR1 DFQATT, CDR2 SNEGSKA (reference sequence). CDR3 protein: CSARAGTGSFSNQPQHF. The CDR3 DNA sequence: TGCAGTGCTAGAGCCGGGACAGGGTCTTTTAGCAATCAGCCCCAGCATTTT.

A word on this clonotype: Being one base from a much bigger clone, this may be a read error. The conserved closing phenylalanine or tryptophan is absent in this CDR3, likely reflecting a read error. The J gene is TRBJ2-1, the V gene TRBV2; 9 bases line up with TRBD2. This CDR3 spans 15 amino acids. CDR1 and CDR2 from the germline V gene are SNHLY and FYNNEI. The ends lost 5 bases at V and 2 bases at J; junction bases unmatched: 4. In DNA form, the CDR3 reads TGTGCCAGCAGTCGCGGCGGGGGGGCCTACAATGAGCAGTTCTTA. This sequence encodes CASSRGGGAYNEQFL.

This clonotype was recorded many times. This chain uses TRBV29-1 with TRBJ1-6; D is unresolved. The CDR3 contains 15 residues. Trimming removed 7 bases from V and 12 bases from J, with 25 bases in between. The germline CDR1 and CDR2 sequences are SQVTM and ANQGSEA. CDR3: CSAERTREAQEPLHF. The CDR3 nucleotides read TGCAGCGCCGAGCGGACGAGGGAGGCCCAGGAACCCCTCCACTTT.

This clonotype showed up many times. The gene calls are TRBV7-2 and TRBJ2-5; no clear D gene. V was shortened by 5 bases and J by 4 bases, with 11 bases between the two germline ends. Germline V gene lookup returns CDR1 SGHTA and CDR2 FQGNSA. CDR3 length: 13 residues. In DNA, the CDR3 is TGTGCCAGCAGCCAGGTTGTGCGAGAGACCCAGTACTTC. Its protein is CASSQVVRETQYF.

V gene TRBV7-3 combines with J gene TRBJ2-1; TRBD1 aligns across 7 bases. This CDR3 spans 13 amino acids. CDR1 and CDR2 from the germline V gene are SGHTA and FQGTGA. Trimming at V came to 2 bases and at J to 9 bases, leaving 4 bases not matched to a gene. In DNA form, the CDR3 reads TGTGCCAGCAGCTTACTCCAGGGGGTTGAGCAGTTCTTC. The encoded protein is CASSLLQGVEQFF. Full variable domain (rest looked up from reference TRBV7-3 and TRBJ2-1): GAGVSQTPSNKVTEKGKYVELRCDPISGHTALYWYRQSLGQGPEFLIYFQGTGAADDSGLPNDRFFAVRPEGSVSTLKIQRTERGDSAVYLCASSLLQGVEQFFGPGTRLTVL.

This clonotype occurred many times. This chain joins TRBV4-1 and TRBJ1-2; the match to TRBD1 covers 8 bases. CDR1 and CDR2 (germline): MGHRA, YSYEKL. V dropped 1 base and J dropped 4; count of bases not matched to a gene: 8. There are 16 residues in the CDR3. The CDR3 sequence is CASSQVSGGATYGYTF. The CDR3 bases are TGCGCCAGCAGCCAAGTCTCAGGGGGCGCTACCTATGGCTACACCTTC.

This clonotype appeared a single time. This may arise from a read error, as a much more abundant clone is one base away. V and J are TRBV27 and TRBJ2-7, with TRBD2 identical over 7 bases. Trimming took 8 bases from V and 4 from J; bases not matched to a gene: 14. The CDR3 is 15 residues long. Germline CDR1 MNHEY, CDR2 SMNVEV (reference sequence). The CDR3 DNA sequence: TGTGCCAGCTCCGACTGCCGGGCTAGCGGATACGAGCAGTACTTC. This gives the protein CASSDCRASGYEQYF.

CDR3 sequence: CASSYRQGTGELFF. CDR3 bases: TGTGCCAGCAGTTACCGACAGGGGACCGGGGAGCTGTTTTTT. This chain links TRBV6-5 with TRBJ2-2; 8 nucleotides match TRBD1. V lost 2 bases, J lost 5 bases, and 1 base stayed unmatched. Germline CDR1 MNHEY, CDR2 SVGAGI. CDR3 length: 14 residues.

This clonotype was detected ten times or more. V is TRBV5-1 and J is TRBJ2-7, with 10 positions matching TRBD2. The germline CDR1 and CDR2 sequences are SGHRS and YFSETQ. V lost 0 bases and J lost 7; bases outside the gene matches: 7. There are 15 residues in the CDR3. The CDR3 DNA follows: TGCGCCAGCAGCTTGGAGCTAGCGGGGGACTTGGAGCAGTACTTC. Protein product: CASSLELAGDLEQYF. The whole variable domain, remainder taken from reference TRBV5-1 and TRBJ2-7, is KAGVTQTPRYLIKTRGQQVTLSCSPISGHRSVSWYQQTPGQGLQFLFEYFSETQRNKGNFPGRFSGRQFSNSRSEMNVSTLELGDSALYLCASSLELAGDLEQYFGPGTRLTVT.

The genes are TRBV2 and TRBJ1-1, with D possibly TRBD1 on 6 matching bases. CDR3 length: 15 residues. The V gene's germline CDR1 is SNHLY and CDR2 FYNNEI. V was shortened by 6 bases and J by 0 bases, with 14 bases between the two germline ends. CDR3 amino acids: CASSSSGEMNTEAFF. The CDR3 coding sequence is TGTGCCAGCAGCTCCTCAGGGGAAATGAACACTGAAGCTTTCTTT. Full variable domain (remainder filled in from reference TRBV2 and TRBJ1-1): EPEVTQTPSHQVTQMGQEVILRCVPISNHLYFYWYRQILGQKVEFLVSFYNNEISEKSEIFDDQFSVERPDGSNFTLKIRSTKLEDSAMYFCASSSSGEMNTEAFFGQGTRLTVV.

This clonotype was counted many times. The chain combines TRBV7-3 with TRBJ2-5, with D possibly being TRBD2 (6 bases). Trimming removed 5 bases from V and 7 bases from J, with 17 bases in between. Germline CDR1 reads SGHTA; CDR2 reads FQGTGA. The CDR3 has 14 amino acids. CDR3 DNA: TGTGCCAGCAGCCCCGGGACTTCCTCCCCGACCCAGTACTTC. This gives the protein CASSPGTSSPTQYF.

This clonotype has ten or more counts. The V gene is TRBV2, the J gene TRBJ2-7; D is undetermined. Germline V gene lookup returns CDR1 SNHLY and CDR2 FYNNEI. This CDR3 has 13 residues. The ends were cut back, 7 bases at V and 5 bases at J, with 15 bases in the middle. The CDR3 DNA follows: TGTGCCAGCACGGTCCTCCTAAGGGACGAGCAGTACTTC. Amino acids: CASTVLLRDEQYF.

This clonotype was detected many times. The V and J genes are TRBV5-6 and TRBJ2-2; the match to TRBD1 covers 12 bases. V was clipped by 7 bases and J by 6 bases; unmatched bases: 4. Germline V lookup: CDR1 SGHDT, CDR2 YYEEEE. The CDR3 runs 14 residues. Written as DNA, the CDR3 is TGTGCCAGCTGGGGACAGGGGGCTCCCGGGGAGCTGTTTTTT. Protein sequence: CASWGQGAPGELFF.

The J gene is TRBJ2-3, the V gene TRBV4-2; TRBD2 matches 10 bases. In germline, CDR1 is LGHNA, CDR2 YNFKEQ. V lost 0 bases and J lost 4; bases outside the gene matches: 10. There are 18 residues in the CDR3. The CDR3 protein is CASSQEVASGGRADTQYF. CDR3 bases: TGTGCCAGCAGCCAAGAGGTCGCTAGCGGGGGACGAGCAGATACGCAGTATTTT.

There are many counts of this clonotype. This may come from a read error, since a much larger clone is one base off. The chain links TRBV7-6 to TRBJ2-1; D not certain. The CDR3 has 14 residues. CDR1 is SGHVS and CDR2 is FNYEAQ in the germline V gene. The V end lost 4 bases, the J end lost 10 bases, and 17 bases lay between the germline ends. CDR3 region: CASSCGTDPREQFF. The CDR3 bases are TGTGCCAGCAGCTGCGGTACGGACCCCAGGGAGCAGTTCTTC.

This clonotype was observed once. This rearrangement joins TRBV11-1 to TRBJ2-1; 14 positions match TRBD2. V was clipped by 5 bases and J by 0 bases; unmatched bases: 21. CDR1 is SGHAT, CDR2 FQDESV, per germline (reference sequence). This CDR3 spans 23 amino acids. The CDR3 spells CASSAGLAGAGYDSLSSYNEQFF. The CDR3 bases are TGTGCCAGCAGCGCGGGACTAGCGGGAGCCGGCTACGACAGTCTCAGCTCCTACAATGAGCAGTTCTTC.

This clonotype was counted many times. This may be a read error: a much more frequent sequence differs by one nucleotide. This chain connects TRBV3-1 to TRBJ2-4; 9 bases agree with TRBD2. Germline V gene lookup returns CDR1 LGHDT and CDR2 YNNKEL (reference sequence). The CDR3 consists of 15 residues. After removal of 2 bases from V and 8 bases from J, the junction contained 7 bases not matched to a gene. The CDR3 here is CASSQRGLARDIQYF. CDR3 DNA: TGTGCCAGCAGCCAAAGAGGACTAGCGAGGGACATTCAGTACTTC. Variable domain in full (rest from reference TRBV3-1 and TRBJ2-4): DTAVSQTPKYLVTQMGNDKSIKCEQNLGHDTMYWYKQDSKKFLKIMFSYNNKELIINETVPNRFSPKSPDKAHLNLHINSLELGDSAVYFCASSQRGLARDIQYFGAGTRLSVL.

The chain combines TRBV30 with TRBJ2-4; 9 bases map to TRBD1. The CDR3 is 16 amino acids. Trimming at V came to 4 bases and at J to 0 bases, leaving 7 bases not matched to a gene. Germline-derived CDR1 and CDR2 are GTSNPN and SVGIG (reference sequence). CDR3: CAWTAGDRVAKNIQYF. The CDR3, as DNA: TGTGCCTGGACGGCAGGGGACAGGGTAGCCAAAAACATTCAGTACTTC.

This clonotype was picked up many times. This chain uses TRBV6-1 with TRBJ1-5; no definite D call. The CDR3 loop spans 13 amino acids. Trimming left V 2 bases short and J 4 bases short, with 6 bases between. From germline, CDR1 is MNHNS and CDR2 SASEGT. Here the CDR3 reads CASSERNNQPQHF. The CDR3 coding sequence is TGTGCCAGCAGTGAACGAAATAATCAGCCCCAGCATTTT.